This entry features one TCR beta chain sequence. The sample comes from a study of blood T cell repertoires in COVID-19. Individuals aged about 18 to 90 years were recruited from 24 US areas. Clinical histories supplied by participants themselves formed the basis of cohort assignment. The method was immunoSEQ multiplex PCR; TCRdb's version includes in-frame clones alone and lacks a portion of them. The sample lists about 240,000 clones; approximately 86% were seen once. V lost 0 bases and J lost 5, with 10 bases in between. Germline V gene data show CDR1 as SNHLY and CDR2 as FYNNEI. There are 14 residues in the CDR3.

What was sequenced was PBMCs or T cells enriched from blood (not recorded which). The V call is TRBV2, the J call TRBJ1-2; D might be TRBD1 (5 bases). This sequence was found in a woman aged 40 to 55 with acute COVID-19. The CDR3 reads CASSEARGGYGYTF. CDR3 bases: TGTGCCAGCAGTGAAGCGCGGGGCGGGTATGGCTACACCTTC.